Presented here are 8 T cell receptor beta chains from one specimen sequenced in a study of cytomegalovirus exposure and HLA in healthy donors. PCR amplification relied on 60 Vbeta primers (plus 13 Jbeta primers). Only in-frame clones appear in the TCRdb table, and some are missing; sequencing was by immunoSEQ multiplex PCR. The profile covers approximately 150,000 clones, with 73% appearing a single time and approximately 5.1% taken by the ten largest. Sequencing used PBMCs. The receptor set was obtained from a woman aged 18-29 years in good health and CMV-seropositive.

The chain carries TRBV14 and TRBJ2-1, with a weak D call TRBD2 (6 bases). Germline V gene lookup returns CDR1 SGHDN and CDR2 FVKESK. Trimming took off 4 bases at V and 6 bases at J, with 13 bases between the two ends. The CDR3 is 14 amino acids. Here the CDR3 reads CASSLRDSANEQFF. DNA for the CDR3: TGTGCCAGCAGCCTCCGGGACTCAGCCAATGAGCAGTTCTTC.

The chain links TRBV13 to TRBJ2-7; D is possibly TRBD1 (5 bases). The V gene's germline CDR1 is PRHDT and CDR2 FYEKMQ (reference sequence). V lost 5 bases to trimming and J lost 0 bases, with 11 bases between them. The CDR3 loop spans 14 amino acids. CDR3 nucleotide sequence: TGTGCCAGCAGCACAGGAGTGTACTCCTACGAGCAGTACTTC. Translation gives CASSTGVYSYEQYF.

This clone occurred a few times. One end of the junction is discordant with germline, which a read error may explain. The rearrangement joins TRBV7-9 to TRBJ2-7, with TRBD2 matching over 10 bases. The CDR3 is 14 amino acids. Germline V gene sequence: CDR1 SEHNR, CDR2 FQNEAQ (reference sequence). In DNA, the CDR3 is TGTTCCAGCAGCTTAGTTAGCGGGGGGAGCGAGCAGTACTTC. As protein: CSSSLVSGGSEQYF.

The CDR3 loop is CASSQPTRGASTDTQYF. The CDR3 DNA is TGCGCCAGCAGCCAGCCCACCCGGGGTGCTAGCACAGATACGCAGTATTTT. The rearrangement uses TRBV4-1 and TRBJ2-3, with D possibly matching TRBD2 (5 bases). V dropped 3 bases and J dropped 0 bases, with 16 bases sitting between them. The CDR3 loop spans 17 amino acids. Looked up from germline, CDR1 is MGHRA and CDR2 is YSYEKL.

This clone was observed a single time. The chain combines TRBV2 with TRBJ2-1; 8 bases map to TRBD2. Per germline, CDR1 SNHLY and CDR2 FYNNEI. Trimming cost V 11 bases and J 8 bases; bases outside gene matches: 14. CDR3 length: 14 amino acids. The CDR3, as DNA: TGTGCCTGGAGTCCTAGCGGGTCAACCGATGAGCAGTTCTTC. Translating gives CAWSPSGSTDEQFF.

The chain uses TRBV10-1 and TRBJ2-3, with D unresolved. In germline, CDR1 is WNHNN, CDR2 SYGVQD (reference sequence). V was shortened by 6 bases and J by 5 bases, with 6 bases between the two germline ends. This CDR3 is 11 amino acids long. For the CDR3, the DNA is TGCGCCAGCAGGAGGAAAGATACGCAGTATTTT. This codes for CASRRKDTQYF.

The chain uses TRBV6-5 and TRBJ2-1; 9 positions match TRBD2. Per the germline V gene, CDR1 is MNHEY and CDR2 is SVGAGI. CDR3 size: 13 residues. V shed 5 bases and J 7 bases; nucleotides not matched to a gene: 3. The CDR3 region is CASSRGLANEQFF. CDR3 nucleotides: TGTGCCAGCAGTCGGGGACTAGCTAATGAGCAGTTCTTC.

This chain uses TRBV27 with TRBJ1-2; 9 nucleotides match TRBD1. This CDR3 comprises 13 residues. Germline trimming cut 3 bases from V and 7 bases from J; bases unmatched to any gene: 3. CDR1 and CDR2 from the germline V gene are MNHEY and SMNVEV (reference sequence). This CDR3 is CASSFGTGIGYTF. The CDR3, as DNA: TGTGCCAGCAGTTTCGGGACAGGGATTGGCTACACCTTC.